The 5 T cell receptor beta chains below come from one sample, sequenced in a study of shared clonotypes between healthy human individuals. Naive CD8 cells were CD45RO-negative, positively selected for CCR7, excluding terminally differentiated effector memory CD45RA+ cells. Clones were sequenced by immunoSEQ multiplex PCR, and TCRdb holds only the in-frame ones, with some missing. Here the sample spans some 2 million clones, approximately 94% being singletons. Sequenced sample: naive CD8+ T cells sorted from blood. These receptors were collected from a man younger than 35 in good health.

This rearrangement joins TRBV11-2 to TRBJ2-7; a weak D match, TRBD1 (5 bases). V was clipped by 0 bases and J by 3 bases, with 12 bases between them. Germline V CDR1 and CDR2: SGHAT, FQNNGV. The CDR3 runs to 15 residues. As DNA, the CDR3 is TGTGCCAGCAGCTTAGAGGTCAGGGTGGGCTACGAGCAGTACTTC. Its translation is CASSLEVRVGYEQYF.

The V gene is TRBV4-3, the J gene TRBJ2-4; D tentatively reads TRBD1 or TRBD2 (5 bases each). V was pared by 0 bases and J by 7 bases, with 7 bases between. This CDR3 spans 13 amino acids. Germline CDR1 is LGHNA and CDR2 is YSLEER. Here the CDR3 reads CASSQDWGNIQYF. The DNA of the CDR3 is TGCGCCAGCAGCCAAGATTGGGGGAACATTCAGTACTTC.

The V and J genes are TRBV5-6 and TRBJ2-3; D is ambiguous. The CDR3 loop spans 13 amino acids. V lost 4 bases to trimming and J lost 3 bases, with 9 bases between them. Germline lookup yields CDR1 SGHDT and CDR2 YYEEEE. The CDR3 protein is CASSPRWTDTQYF. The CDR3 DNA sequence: TGTGCCAGCAGCCCCCGGTGGACAGATACGCAGTATTTT.

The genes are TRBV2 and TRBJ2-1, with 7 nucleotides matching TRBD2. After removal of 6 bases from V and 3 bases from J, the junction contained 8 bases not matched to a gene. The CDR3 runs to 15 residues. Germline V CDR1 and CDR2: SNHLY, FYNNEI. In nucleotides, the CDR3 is TGTGCCAGCAGCCTTGGACTAGACTACTACAATGAGCAGTTCTTC. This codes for CASSLGLDYYNEQFF. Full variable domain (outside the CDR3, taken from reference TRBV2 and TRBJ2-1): EPEVTQTPSHQVTQMGQEVILRCVPISNHLYFYWYRQILGQKVEFLVSFYNNEISEKSEIFDDQFSVERPDGSNFTLKIRSTKLEDSAMYFCASSLGLDYYNEQFFGPGTRLTVL.

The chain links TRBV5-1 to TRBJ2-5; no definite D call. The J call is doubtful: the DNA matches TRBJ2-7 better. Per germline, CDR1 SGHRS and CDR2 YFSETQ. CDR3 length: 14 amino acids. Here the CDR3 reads CASSLGKGYYEQYF. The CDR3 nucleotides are TGCGCCAGCAGCTTGGGTAAGGGTTACTACGAGCAGTACTTC.